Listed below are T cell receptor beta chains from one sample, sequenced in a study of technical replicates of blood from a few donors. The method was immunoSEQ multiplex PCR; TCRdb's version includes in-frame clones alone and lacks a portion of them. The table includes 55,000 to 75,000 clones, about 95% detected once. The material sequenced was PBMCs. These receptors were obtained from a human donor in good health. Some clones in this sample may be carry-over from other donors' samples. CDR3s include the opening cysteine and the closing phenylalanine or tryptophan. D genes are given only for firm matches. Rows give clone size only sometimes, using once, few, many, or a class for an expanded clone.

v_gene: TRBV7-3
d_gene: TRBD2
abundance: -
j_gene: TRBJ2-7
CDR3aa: CASSSTGTSTSEQYF
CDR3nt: TGTGCCAGCAGCTCTACCGGGACTAGCACCAGCGAGCAGTACTTC

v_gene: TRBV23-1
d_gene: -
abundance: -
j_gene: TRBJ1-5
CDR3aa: CATPRQEGASNQPQHF
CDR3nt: TGCGCCACCCCCCGGCAGGAAGGGGCTTCAAATCAGCCCCAGCATTTT

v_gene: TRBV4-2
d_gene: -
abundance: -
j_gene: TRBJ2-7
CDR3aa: CASSQMDYPYEQYF
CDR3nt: TGTGCCAGCAGCCAAATGGACTACCCCTACGAGCAGTACTTC

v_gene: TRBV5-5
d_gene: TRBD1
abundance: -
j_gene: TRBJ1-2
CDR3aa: CASSYGTGGDGYTF
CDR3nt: TGTGCCAGCAGCTACGGGACAGGGGGCGATGGCTACACCTTC

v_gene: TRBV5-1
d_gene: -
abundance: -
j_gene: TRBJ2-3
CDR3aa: CASSLGGPSVGTDTQYF
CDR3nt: TGCGCCAGCAGCTTGGGGGGACCTAGCGTAGGTACAGATACGCAGTATTTT

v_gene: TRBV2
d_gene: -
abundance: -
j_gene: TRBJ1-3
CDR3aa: CASSEWRTNSGNTIYF
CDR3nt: TGTGCCAGCAGTGAATGGAGGACTAACTCTGGAAACACCATATATTTT

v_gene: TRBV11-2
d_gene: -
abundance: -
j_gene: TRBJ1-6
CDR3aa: CASSSIRDTQSPLHF
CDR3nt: TGTGCCAGCAGCTCGATCCGGGACACCCAGTCACCCCTCCACTTT

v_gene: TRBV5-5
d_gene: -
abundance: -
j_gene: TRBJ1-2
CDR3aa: CASSPNPRGLNYGYTF
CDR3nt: TGTGCCAGCAGCCCCAACCCCCGAGGACTTAACTATGGCTACACCTTC

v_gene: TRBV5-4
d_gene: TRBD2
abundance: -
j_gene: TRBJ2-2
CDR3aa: CASSLFGGAGELFF
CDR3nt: TGTGCCAGCAGCTTGTTCGGGGGGGCCGGGGAGCTGTTTTTT

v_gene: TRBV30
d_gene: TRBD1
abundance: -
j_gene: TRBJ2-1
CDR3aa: CATNPGTGRYEQFF
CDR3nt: TGTGCGACCAACCCCGGGACAGGGAGGTATGAGCAGTTCTTC

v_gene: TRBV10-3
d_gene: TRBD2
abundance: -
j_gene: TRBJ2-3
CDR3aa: CAISESSTSGIADTQYF
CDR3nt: TGTGCCATCAGTGAGTCGTCGACTAGCGGGATTGCAGATACGCAGTATTTT

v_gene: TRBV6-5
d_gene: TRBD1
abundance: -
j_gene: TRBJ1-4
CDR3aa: CASSRQGVINEKLFF
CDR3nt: TGTGCCAGCAGTCGTCAGGGGGTGATTAATGAAAAACTGTTTTTT

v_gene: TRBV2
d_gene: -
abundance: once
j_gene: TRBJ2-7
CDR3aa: CASSGTPGYEQYF
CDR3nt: TGTGCCAGCAGTGGGACTCCGGGCTACGAGCAGTACTTC

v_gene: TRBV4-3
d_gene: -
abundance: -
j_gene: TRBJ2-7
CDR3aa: CASSQVAETSPYEQYF
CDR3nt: TGCGCCAGCAGCCAAGTGGCGGAGACTAGTCCCTACGAGCAGTACTTC

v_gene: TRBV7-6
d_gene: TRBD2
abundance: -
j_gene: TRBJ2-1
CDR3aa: CASSPSGYLAESLSYNEQFF
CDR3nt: TGTGCCAGCAGCCCTAGCGGATATCTAGCGGAGTCACTCTCCTACAATGAGCAGTTCTTC

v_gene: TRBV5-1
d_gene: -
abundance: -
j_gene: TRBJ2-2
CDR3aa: CASSLGPGDTGELFF
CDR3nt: TGCGCCAGCAGCTTAGGGCCGGGGGACACCGGGGAGCTGTTTTTT

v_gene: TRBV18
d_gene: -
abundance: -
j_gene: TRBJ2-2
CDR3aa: CASSPLREVTGELFF
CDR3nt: TGTGCCAGCTCACCCCTTCGCGAGGTCACCGGGGAGCTGTTTTTT

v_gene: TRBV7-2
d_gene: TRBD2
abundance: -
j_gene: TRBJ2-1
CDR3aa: CASSFESGSRNEQFF
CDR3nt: TGTGCCAGCAGCTTTGAGAGCGGGAGTCGCAATGAGCAGTTCTTC

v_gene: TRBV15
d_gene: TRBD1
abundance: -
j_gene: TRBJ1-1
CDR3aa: CATSTPRTGSTEAFF
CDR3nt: TGTGCCACCAGCACCCCCAGGACAGGGAGCACTGAAGCTTTCTTT

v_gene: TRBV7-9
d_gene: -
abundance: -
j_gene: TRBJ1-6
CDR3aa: CASSLIGREENSPLHF
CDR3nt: TGTGCCAGCAGCTTAATCGGCAGGGAGGAGAATTCACCCCTCCACTTT

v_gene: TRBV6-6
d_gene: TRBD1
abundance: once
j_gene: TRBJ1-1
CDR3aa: CASTQPGQGAGNF
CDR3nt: TGTGCCAGCACCCAACCGGGACAGGGGGCGGGTAACTTT

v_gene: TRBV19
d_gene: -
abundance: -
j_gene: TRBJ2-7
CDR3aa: CASSRLGAASYEQYF
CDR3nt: TGTGCCAGTTCTAGGCTAGGGGCAGCCTCCTACGAGCAGTACTTC

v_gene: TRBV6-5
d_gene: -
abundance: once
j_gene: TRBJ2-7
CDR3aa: CASRSAYEQYF
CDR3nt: TGTGCCAGCAGGTCAGCCTACGAGCAGTACTTC

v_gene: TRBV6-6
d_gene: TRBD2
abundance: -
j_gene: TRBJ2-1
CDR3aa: CASSLGTSGYNEQFF
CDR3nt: TGTGCCAGCAGCCTCGGGACTAGCGGGTACAATGAGCAGTTCTTC

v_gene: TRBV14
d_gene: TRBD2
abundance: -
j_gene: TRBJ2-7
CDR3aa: CASSQGWASGSYEQYF
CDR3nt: TGTGCCAGCAGCCAAGGTTGGGCTAGCGGGAGTTACGAGCAGTACTTC

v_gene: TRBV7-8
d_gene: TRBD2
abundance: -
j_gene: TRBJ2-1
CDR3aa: CASSQTSENEQFF
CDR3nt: TGTGCCAGCAGCCAGACTAGCGAAAATGAGCAGTTCTTC

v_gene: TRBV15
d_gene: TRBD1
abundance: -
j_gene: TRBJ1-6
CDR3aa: CATSKGQGTYNSPLHF
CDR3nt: TGTGCCACCAGTAAAGGACAGGGCACATATAATTCACCCCTCCACTTT

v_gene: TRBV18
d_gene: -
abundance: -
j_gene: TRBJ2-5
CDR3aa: CASSPSHQARETQYF
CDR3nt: TGTGCCAGCTCACCATCCCACCAGGCCCGGGAGACCCAGTACTTC

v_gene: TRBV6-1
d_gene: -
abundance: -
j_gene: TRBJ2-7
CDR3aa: CASSDGRAGPYVEQYF
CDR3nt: TGTGCCAGCAGTGATGGTAGAGCAGGTCCTTACGTGGAGCAGTACTTC

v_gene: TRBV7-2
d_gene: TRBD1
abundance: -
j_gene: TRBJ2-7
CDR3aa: CASSGGQGGHEQYF
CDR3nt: TGTGCCAGCAGCGGGGGACAGGGGGGCCACGAGCAGTACTTC

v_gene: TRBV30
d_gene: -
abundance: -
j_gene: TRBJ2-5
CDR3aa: CAWSPPGGRQTQYF
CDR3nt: TGTGCCTGGAGTCCTCCCGGGGGGCGACAGACCCAGTACTTC

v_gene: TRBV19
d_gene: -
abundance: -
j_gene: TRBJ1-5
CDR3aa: CASSTSLGQRNQPQHF
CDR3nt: TGTGCCAGTAGTACCAGCCTAGGACAGCGTAATCAGCCCCAGCATTTT

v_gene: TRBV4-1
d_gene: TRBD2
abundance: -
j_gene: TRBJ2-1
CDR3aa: CASSQEPAGGGYNEQFF
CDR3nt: TGCGCCAGCAGCCAAGAACCAGCGGGGGGTGGATACAATGAGCAGTTCTTC

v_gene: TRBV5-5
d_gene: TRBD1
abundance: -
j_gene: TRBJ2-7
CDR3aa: CASSLVGTGAAYEQYF
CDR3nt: TGTGCCAGCAGCTTGGTGGGGACAGGGGCCGCCTACGAGCAGTACTTC

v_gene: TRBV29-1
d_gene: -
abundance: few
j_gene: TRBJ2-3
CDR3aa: CSVKTSTDTQYF
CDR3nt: TGCAGCGTGAAGACTAGCACAGATACGCAGTATTTT

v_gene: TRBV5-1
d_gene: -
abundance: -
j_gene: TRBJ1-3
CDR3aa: CASSFSGGRGNTIYF
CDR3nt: TGCGCCAGCAGCTTTTCGGGGGGGCGAGGAAACACCATATATTTT

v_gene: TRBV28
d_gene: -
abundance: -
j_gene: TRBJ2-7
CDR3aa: CASTEGGLSYEQYF
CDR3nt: TGTGCCAGCACCGAAGGAGGGCTCTCCTACGAGCAGTACTTC

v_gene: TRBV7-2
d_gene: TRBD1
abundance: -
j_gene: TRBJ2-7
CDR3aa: CASSLGQGGYEQYF
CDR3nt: TGTGCCAGCAGCTTGGGACAGGGGGGCTACGAGCAGTACTTC

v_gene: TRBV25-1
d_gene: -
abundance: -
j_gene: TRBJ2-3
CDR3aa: CASSDRSIGGGTDTQYF
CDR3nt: TGTGCCAGCAGTGACCGCTCTATTGGCGGGGGCACAGATACGCAGTATTTT

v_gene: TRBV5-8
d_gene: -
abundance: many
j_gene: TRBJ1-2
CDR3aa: CASSFPGANYGYTF
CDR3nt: TGTGCCAGCAGCTTCCCAGGCGCTAACTATGGCTACACCTTC

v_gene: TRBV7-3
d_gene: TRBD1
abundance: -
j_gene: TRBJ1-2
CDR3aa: CASSSTGGDGYTF
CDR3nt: TGTGCCAGCAGCTCGACAGGGGGCGACGGCTACACCTTC

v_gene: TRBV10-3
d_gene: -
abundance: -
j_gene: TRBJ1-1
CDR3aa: CAISESRGLTTEAFF
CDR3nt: TGTGCCATCAGTGAGTCGCGAGGGTTAACAACTGAAGCTTTCTTT

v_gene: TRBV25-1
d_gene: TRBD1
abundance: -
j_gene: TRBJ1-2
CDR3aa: CASSDRTGGSYGYTF
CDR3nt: TGTGCCAGCAGTGACCGGACAGGGGGCAGCTATGGCTACACCTTC

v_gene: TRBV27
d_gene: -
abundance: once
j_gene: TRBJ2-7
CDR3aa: CASSLSSQGRVPVYEQYF
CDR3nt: TGTGCCAGCAGTTTATCATCCCAGGGTCGTGTACCTGTCTACGAGCAGTACTTC

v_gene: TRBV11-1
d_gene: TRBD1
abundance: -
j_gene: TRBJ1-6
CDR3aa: CASSSTGQGNSPLHF
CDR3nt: TGTGCCAGCAGCTCGACCGGACAGGGAAATTCACCCCTCCACTTT

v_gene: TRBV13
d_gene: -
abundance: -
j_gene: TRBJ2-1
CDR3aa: CASSFAGTGKGAEQFF
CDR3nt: TGTGCCAGCAGCTTCGCGGGAACGGGGAAGGGGGCTGAGCAGTTCTTC

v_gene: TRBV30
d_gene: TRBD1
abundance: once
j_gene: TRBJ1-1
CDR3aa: CAWSVDRVSTEAFF
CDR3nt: TGTGCCTGGAGTGTGGACAGGGTCAGCACTGAAGCTTTCTTT

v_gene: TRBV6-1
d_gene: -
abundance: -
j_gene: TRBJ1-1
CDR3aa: CASTHDEGTEAFF
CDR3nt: TGTGCCAGCACCCATGATGAGGGCACTGAAGCTTTCTTT

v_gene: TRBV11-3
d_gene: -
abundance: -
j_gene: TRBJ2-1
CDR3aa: CASSRSPRTKCVNEQFF
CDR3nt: TGTGCCAGCAGCCGATCCCCGCGGACTAAGTGTGTCAATGAGCAGTTCTTC